Listed below are T cell receptor beta chains from one sample, sequenced in a study of T cells expressing NK-cell markers. TCRdb reanalyzed the 5' RACE reads, giving one entry per CDR3 protein sequence and no DNA. The table gives about 440,000 distinct CDR3 sequences; the top ten clones make up 7.3% of it. The sample taken for sequencing was blood T cells: a sorted CD56 or NKG2C T cell subset, CD4+ or CD8+ T cells, or bulk PBMC T cells (not recorded which). The receptors derive from a woman between 18 and 75 years old in good health. Both conserved end residues are part of each CDR3.

V gene: TRBV7-8
J gene: TRBJ1-1
CDR3 protein: CASSLSWGLAEAFF

V gene: TRBV6-1
J gene: TRBJ2-7
CDR3 protein: CASSMGTGFFDEQYF

V gene: TRBV6-2/TRBV6-3
J gene: TRBJ2-1
CDR3 protein: CASSYSSGSSYNEQFF

V gene: TRBV7-2
J gene: TRBJ2-3
CDR3 protein: CASSPGGTDTQYF

V gene: TRBV20-1
J gene: TRBJ2-1
CDR3 protein: CSAIPWGHSYNEQFF

V gene: TRBV6-4
J gene: TRBJ2-3
CDR3 protein: CASSEGAGTDTQYF

V gene: TRBV7-8
J gene: TRBJ2-7
CDR3 protein: CASSSRRHTSGAYEQYF

V gene: TRBV5-1
J gene: TRBJ2-1
CDR3 protein: CASSYLRGRKGNEQFF

V gene: TRBV4-1
J gene: TRBJ1-1
CDR3 protein: CASSPSPRVLTEAFF

V gene: TRBV24-1
J gene: TRBJ2-3
CDR3 protein: CATSDPKASETDTQYF

V gene: TRBV7-8
J gene: TRBJ1-2
CDR3 protein: CASSRWGSINYGYTF

V gene: TRBV7-9
J gene: TRBJ2-3
CDR3 protein: CASGLSGGTHSTDTQYF

V gene: TRBV7-9
J gene: TRBJ2-1
CDR3 protein: CASSYGTIYNEQFF